This TCR beta chain emerged from a study of Ad26.COV2.S vaccination and SARS-CoV-2 variants. Treatment: approximately 18 received Ad26.COV2.S at low or high dose, single or two shots; about five received placebo; per-sample allocation not given. Day 63 after the first injection of vaccine or placebo was the sampling time. Clones were sequenced by immunoSEQ multiplex PCR, and TCRdb holds only the in-frame ones, with some missing. The repertoire holds about 680,000 clones, with more than 70% as singletons. Germline V lookup: CDR1 ENHRY, CDR2 SYGVKD. The CDR3 runs 14 residues. V lost 2 bases to trimming and J lost 2 bases; unmatched junction nucleotides: 2. Study findings and constraints: Breadth measured for non-spike TCRs was similar across vaccine and placebo recipients. Higher spike-specific TCR breadth was found in vaccine recipients than in placebo recipients.

As to this clone: Its antigen is unknown.

This specimen consisted of peripheral blood, obtained in a trial of Ad26.COV2.S vaccine versus placebo. The TCR originated in a person between 18 and 65 years old who received the Ad26.COV2.S COVID-19 vaccine or a placebo. The rearrangement links TRBV10-3 to TRBJ2-7; the match to TRBD1 covers 8 bases. The CDR3 loop is CAISEGQGTYEQYF. CDR3 coding DNA: TGTGCCATCAGTGAGGGACAGGGTACCTACGAGCAGTACTTC.